This entry lists 24 T cell receptor beta chains sequenced from one sample in a study of CD8 T cells in ankylosing spondylitis (dated 2017 in TCRdb). To prepare the library, 5' RACE was applied. The sequencer listed for this sample is Illumina HiSeq 2500. TCRdb cleaned the public reads at Q25 with fastp, built clones with MiXCR and kept in-frame beta chains. All rows with the same CDR3 protein become a single entry with the most common DNA and genes. In this sample the table shows just under 350,000 distinct CDR3 sequences, roughly 14% of which occur a single time. The ten most abundant clones make up approximately 1.1% of the sample. Source material: blood, either unsorted or a sorted T cell fraction (not recorded which). All receptors derive from a male donor with ankylosing spondylitis or in good health (not recorded which).

The CDR3 loop is CASRGDRGEKLFF. CDR3 DNA sequence: TGTGCCAGCAGAGGGGACAGGGGGGAAAAACTGTTTTTT. The chain combines TRBV6-1 with TRBJ1-4; 11 bases match TRBD1. The CDR3 has 13 amino acids. Unmatched junction bases numbered 2, after V lost 6 bases and J lost 8 bases. Germline lookup yields CDR1 MNHNS and CDR2 SASEGT.

The chain combines TRBV2 with TRBJ2-1; 7 positions match TRBD2. The CDR3 contains 15 residues. CDR1 and CDR2 (germline): SNHLY, FYNNEI. After removal of 7 bases from V and 5 bases from J, the junction contained 11 bases not matched to a gene. The CDR3 DNA sequence: TGTGCCAGCATTCTAAGCGGGGTCCTACACAATGAGCAGTTCTTC. This translates into CASILSGVLHNEQFF.

This clonotype occurred a few times. This chain joins TRBV15 and TRBJ2-5; D call uncertain. The CDR3 runs to 13 residues. Trimming removed 1 base at V and 2 bases at J, with 5 bases between. Germline CDR1 LNHNV, CDR2 YYDKDF (reference sequence). CDR3 in amino acids: CATSRGIQETQYF. In nucleotides, the CDR3 is TGTGCCACCAGCAGAGGGATACAAGAGACCCAGTACTTC. Drawing the rest from reference TRBV15 and TRBJ2-5, the complete variable domain is DAMVIQNPRYQVTQFGKPVTLSCSQTLNHNVMYWYQQKSSQAPKLLFHYYDKDFNNEADTPDNFQSRRPNTSFCFLDIRSPGLGDTAMYLCATSRGIQETQYFGPGTRLLVL.

The chain employs TRBV12-3 or TRBV12-4 and TRBJ2-5; D is possibly TRBD1 (7 bases). CDR3 size: 18 residues. V lost 5 bases and J lost 1, with 23 bases in between. The CDR3 DNA follows: TGTGCCAGCAGTCAGGGGGGAATATCAACGGGCATCCAAGAGACCCAGTACTTC. Amino acids: CASSQGGISTGIQETQYF.

The CDR3 is CASKNSTGGFYEQYF. DNA of the CDR3: TGTGCCAGCAAAAACTCGACAGGGGGATTCTACGAGCAGTACTTC. The chain links TRBV5-4 to TRBJ2-7; 9 nucleotides align to TRBD1. Germline-derived CDR1 and CDR2 are SGHNT and YYREEE (reference sequence). V shed 6 bases and J 3 bases; nucleotides not matched to a gene: 10. The CDR3 has 15 amino acids.

The table lists this clonotype with a few counts. The gene calls are TRBV5-1 and TRBJ2-1; either TRBD1 or TRBD2 may supply D (5 bases each). V shed 2 bases and J shed 8 bases, with 17 bases lying between them. This CDR3 contains 15 residues. Germline CDR1 SGHRS, CDR2 YFSETQ. CDR3 sequence: CASSLTGPGWDEQFF. Written as DNA, the CDR3 is TGCGCCAGCAGCTTAACGGGACCCGGCTGGGATGAGCAGTTCTTC.

This clonotype was counted between two and nine times. The chain combines TRBV20-1 with TRBJ1-4; maybe TRBD1 (5 bases). Trimming removed 6 bases at V and 7 bases at J, with 15 bases between. This CDR3 spans 13 amino acids. The germline V gene has CDR1 DFQATT and CDR2 SNEGSKA (reference sequence). The CDR3 reads CSANRREGEKLFF. The CDR3 bases are TGCAGTGCCAACAGGAGGGAAGGTGAAAAACTGTTTTTT.

Ten or more counts support this clonotype. The chain has TRBV10-3 and TRBJ2-3; 8 nucleotides align to TRBD2. Germline trimming cut 6 bases from V and 1 base from J; bases unmatched to any gene: 9. The CDR3 spans 16 residues. Germline assignment: CDR1 ENHRY and CDR2 SYGVKD. The CDR3 nucleotides are TGTGCCATCAGGAACACAAAAGCGGGAGGCACAGATACGCAGTATTTT. Encoded protein: CAIRNTKAGGTDTQYF.

The chain combines TRBV5-1 with TRBJ1-5, with D maybe TRBD1 (5 bases). The CDR3 runs to 15 residues. The germline V and J ends were trimmed by 5 bases and 0 bases, with 12 bases remaining between them. Germline CDR1 reads SGHRS; CDR2 reads YFSETQ. The CDR3 reads CASSLDDSSNQPQHF. CDR3 DNA sequence: TGCGCCAGCAGTTTAGACGACAGTAGCAATCAGCCCCAGCATTTT.

This clonotype was detected a few times. V is TRBV10-3 and J is TRBJ1-4; TRBD1 matches 10 bases. The CDR3 is 16 residues long. V lost 6 bases and J lost 4; bases outside the gene matches: 8. In germline, CDR1 is ENHRY, CDR2 SYGVKD. In DNA, the CDR3 is TGTGCCATCAGATCCGGGACAGGGGCTATTAATGAAAAACTGTTTTTT. It is translated as CAIRSGTGAINEKLFF.

The V and J genes are TRBV27 and TRBJ2-1; 8 bases fit TRBD2. The ends lost 3 bases at V and 9 bases at J; junction bases unmatched: 4. The CDR3 contains 13 residues. CDR1 is MNHEY and CDR2 is SMNVEV in the germline V gene (reference sequence). The DNA for the CDR3 is TGTGCCAGCAGTTTTTCCGGGGGGGCTGAGCAGTTCTTC. It specifies CASSFSGGAEQFF.

This clonotype was observed a handful of times. The chain couples TRBV10-3 to TRBJ2-1; tentatively, D is TRBD1 or TRBD2 (5 bases each). The length of the CDR3 is 14 residues. Between the trimmed V and J ends, which lost 5 bases and 6 bases, there was a span of 14 bases. CDR1 is ENHRY, CDR2 SYGVKD, per germline. The CDR3, as DNA: TGTGCCATCAGTACGGGACCTTCAACCAATGAGCAGTTCTTC. This sequence encodes CAISTGPSTNEQFF.

The table lists this clonotype with many counts. The gene calls are TRBV5-6 and TRBJ2-7, with 7 bases identical to TRBD2. The CDR3 is made up of 14 amino acids. After removal of 0 bases from V and 7 bases from J, the junction contained 7 bases not matched to a gene. The germline V gene has CDR1 SGHDT and CDR2 YYEEEE. The CDR3 loop reads CASSLAAGATEQYF. The CDR3 DNA follows: TGTGCCAGCAGCTTGGCGGCGGGAGCTACAGAGCAGTACTTC.

The rearrangement uses TRBV5-1 and TRBJ1-1; unclear D gene. There are 9 residues in the CDR3. The V end lost 1 base, the J end lost 10 bases, and 2 bases lay between the germline ends. Germline CDR1 SGHRS, CDR2 YFSETQ. The CDR3 spells CASSLRAFF. CDR3 sequence (DNA): TGCGCCAGCAGCTTGAGAGCTTTCTTT.

This clonotype was seen more than once but under ten times. CDR3 in DNA: TGCGCCAGCAGCTTGGATGGGGTCTCTGGAAACACCATATATTTT. It encodes CASSLDGVSGNTIYF. V gene TRBV5-1 combines with J gene TRBJ1-3, with unresolved D. Germline V lookup: CDR1 SGHRS, CDR2 YFSETQ. CDR3 size: 15 residues. Trimming removed 0 bases at V and 0 bases at J, with 7 bases between. Full variable domain (remainder filled in from reference TRBV5-1 and TRBJ1-3): KAGVTQTPRYLIKTRGQQVTLSCSPISGHRSVSWYQQTPGQGLQFLFEYFSETQRNKGNFPGRFSGRQFSNSRSEMNVSTLELGDSALYLCASSLDGVSGNTIYFGEGSWLTVV.

The sample holds many counts of this clonotype. This chain connects TRBV7-9 to TRBJ2-7; 8 bases map to TRBD1. Trimming at V came to 5 bases and at J to 2 bases, leaving 5 bases not matched to a gene. There are 14 residues in the CDR3. Germline loops: CDR1 SEHNR, CDR2 FQNEAQ (reference sequence). The CDR3 bases are TGTGCCAGCAGCCAGGGACAGGATCCCTACGAGCAGTACTTC. Translated, it gives CASSQGQDPYEQYF.

Worth noting for this clonotype: The germline gene is not matched at one end of the junction; a read error may be the cause. The rearrangement joins TRBV5-1 to TRBJ2-5; D possibly corresponds to TRBD2 (5 bases). The germline gives CDR1 SGHRS, CDR2 YFSETQ. There are 11 residues in the CDR3. In DNA form, the CDR3 reads TGTGCCAGCAGCTTGGCGGGGACCCAGTACTTC. It yields the protein CASSLAGTQYF.

V usage is TRBV30 and J usage is TRBJ1-1; D perhaps matches TRBD1 (6 bases). CDR1 is GTSNPN and CDR2 is SVGIG in the germline V gene (reference sequence). Between the trimmed V and J ends, which lost 8 bases and 1 base, there was a span of 8 bases. The CDR3 is made up of 11 amino acids. As DNA, the CDR3 is TGTGCCCGACAGGAGAACACTGAAGCTTTCTTT. Amino acids: CARQENTEAFF.

This CDR3 reads CAWTAGGWQETQYF. The CDR3, as DNA: TGTGCCTGGACGGCAGGGGGGTGGCAAGAGACCCAGTACTTC. This chain joins TRBV30 and TRBJ2-5; D possibly corresponds to TRBD1 (7 bases). The CDR3 consists of 14 residues. With 4 bases removed from V and 2 bases from J, the gap between germline ends came to 14 bases. The germline V gene encodes CDR1 GTSNPN and CDR2 SVGIG (reference sequence).

There are a few counts of this clonotype. The chain is built from TRBV7-9 and TRBJ1-1; D is possibly TRBD1 (5 bases). Germline values: CDR1 SEHNR, CDR2 FQNEAQ (reference sequence). Trimming removed 7 bases at V and 0 bases at J, with 12 bases between. This CDR3 comprises 14 residues. CDR3 nucleotides: TGTGCCAGCACCCCCGGGGGAATGAACACTGAAGCTTTCTTT. Translation gives CASTPGGMNTEAFF.

In its sample, this clonotype was seen a few times. V gene TRBV20-1 combines with J gene TRBJ2-3, with D perhaps given as TRBD1 or TRBD2 (7 bases each). Trimming left V 0 bases short and J 5 bases short, with 15 bases between. Germline assignment: CDR1 DFQATT and CDR2 SNEGSKA (reference sequence). This CDR3 contains 15 residues. CDR3 sequence: CSARDQGGGGDTQYF. Written as DNA, the CDR3 is TGCAGTGCTAGAGATCAGGGGGGGGGTGGAGATACGCAGTATTTT.

This clonotype was seen just once. This rearrangement joins TRBV25-1 to TRBJ2-7; 8 bases agree with TRBD1. V shed 4 bases, J shed 3 bases, and the junction held 8 bases outside the gene matches. Germline values: CDR1 MGHDK, CDR2 SYGVNS. This CDR3 spans 15 amino acids. CDR3 in DNA: TGTGCCAGCAGTGGACGACAGGGGAGCTACTACGAGCAGTACTTC. It encodes CASSGRQGSYYEQYF.

The V gene is TRBV7-9, the J gene TRBJ2-5; the D gene is possibly TRBD1 (5 bases). CDR3 length: 13 amino acids. V shed 1 base and J shed 5 bases, with 8 bases lying between them. CDR1 is SEHNR and CDR2 is FQNEAQ in the germline V gene (reference sequence). CDR3 DNA: TGTGCCAGCAGCTTAGAACAGGAGGAGACCCAGTACTTC. Its translation is CASSLEQEETQYF.

This clonotype was seen more than once but under ten times. The V and J genes are TRBV7-8 and TRBJ1-1, with unresolved D. Between the trimmed V and J ends, which lost 3 bases and 3 bases, there was a span of 5 bases. The length of the CDR3 is 12 residues. The germline gives CDR1 SGHVS, CDR2 FQNEAQ. The CDR3 nucleotides read TGTGCCAGCAGCTTTGATGACACTGAAGCTTTCTTT. This gives the protein CASSFDDTEAFF.